Listed below are T cell receptor beta chains from one sample, sequenced in a study of cytomegalovirus exposure and HLA in healthy donors. Some clones are missing from TCRdb's copy, which holds only in-frame ones; the method was immunoSEQ multiplex PCR. The repertoire table contains 100,000 to 150,000 clones. Sequencing was carried out using PBMCs. These receptor sequences come from a man aged 18 to 29 in good health and CMV-seronegative. CDR3s include the opening cysteine and the closing phenylalanine or tryptophan. D genes are given only for firm matches.

j_gene: TRBJ1-4; v_gene: TRBV4-2; d_gene: -; CDR3nt: TGTGCCAGCAGCCAAGATGGGGGCAGGGGTACGGTAAGGTTTTTT; CDR3aa: CASSQDGGRGTVRFF
j_gene: TRBJ2-7; v_gene: TRBV5-6; d_gene: -; CDR3nt: TGTGCCAGCAGCTTGGGAACGGTCTCCTACGAGCAGTACTTC; CDR3aa: CASSLGTVSYEQYF
j_gene: TRBJ2-2; v_gene: TRBV19; d_gene: TRBD2; CDR3nt: TGTGCCAGTAGTATTCTGCGGGAGAGGGGCGGGGAGCTGTTTTTT; CDR3aa: CASSILRERGGELFF
j_gene: TRBJ2-1; v_gene: TRBV7-3; d_gene: -; CDR3nt: TGTGCCAGCAGCACCGACAACTACAATGAGCAGTTCTTC; CDR3aa: CASSTDNYNEQFF
j_gene: TRBJ1-4; v_gene: TRBV7-8; d_gene: -; CDR3nt: TGTGCCAGCAGCTCCTCACCTAGTGAAAAACTGTTTTTT; CDR3aa: CASSSSPSEKLFF
j_gene: TRBJ1-2; v_gene: TRBV11-2; d_gene: -; CDR3nt: TGTGCCAGCAGCCCCTACGTTCTGCTATCGGGCTACACCTTC; CDR3aa: CASSPYVLLSGYTF
j_gene: TRBJ2-1; v_gene: TRBV29-1; d_gene: TRBD2; CDR3nt: TGCAGCGTTACCGGGACTAGCGGGAGGAATGAGCAGTTCTTC; CDR3aa: CSVTGTSGRNEQFF
j_gene: TRBJ2-5; v_gene: TRBV2; d_gene: -; CDR3nt: TGTGCCAGCCGTAGAACTGGACAGACTCAAGAGACCCAGTACTTC; CDR3aa: CASRRTGQTQETQYF
j_gene: TRBJ1-1; v_gene: TRBV6-5; d_gene: -; CDR3nt: TGTGCCAGCAGTTACCTTATCTGGACGGACCTTACGGGGGCTTTCTTT; CDR3aa: CASSYLIWTDLTGAFF
j_gene: TRBJ2-3; v_gene: TRBV4-3; d_gene: -; CDR3nt: TGCGCCAGCAGCCAAGAAGTTAGCGGTCTCAGCACAGATACGCAGTATTTT; CDR3aa: CASSQEVSGLSTDTQYF
j_gene: TRBJ1-1; v_gene: TRBV11-2; d_gene: -; CDR3nt: TGTGCCAGCAGCTTCGGCTGGGCTGGATTTGGCACTGAAGCTTTCTTT; CDR3aa: CASSFGWAGFGTEAFF
j_gene: TRBJ1-1; v_gene: TRBV11-3; d_gene: -; CDR3nt: TGTGCCAGCAGCGTTTTCAGGCGGGGTACTGAAGCTTTCTTT; CDR3aa: CASSVFRRGTEAFF
j_gene: TRBJ2-7; v_gene: TRBV11-1; d_gene: TRBD2; CDR3nt: TGTGCCAGCAGCCGGGGGGGGGAGCAGTACTTC; CDR3aa: CASSRGGEQYF
j_gene: TRBJ2-1; v_gene: TRBV19; d_gene: -; CDR3nt: TGTGCCAGTACCAATGGAGGGAGGTACAATGAGCAGTTCTTC; CDR3aa: CASTNGGRYNEQFF
j_gene: TRBJ2-3; v_gene: TRBV7-3; d_gene: -; CDR3nt: TGTGCCAGCAGCTTACTCTACACAGATACGCAGTATTTT; CDR3aa: CASSLLYTDTQYF
j_gene: TRBJ1-3; v_gene: TRBV6-5; d_gene: TRBD1; CDR3nt: TGTGCCAGCAGAACAGGGGGCGGAAACACCATATATTTT; CDR3aa: CASRTGGGNTIYF
j_gene: TRBJ2-7; v_gene: TRBV10-3; d_gene: -; CDR3nt: TGTGCCATCACTTCGGCGGACGAGCAGTACTTC; CDR3aa: CAITSADEQYF
j_gene: TRBJ2-7; v_gene: TRBV15; d_gene: -; CDR3nt: TGTGCCACCAGCAGAGTAACAGGGGTAGGGACTGGCGAGCAGTACTTC; CDR3aa: CATSRVTGVGTGEQYF
j_gene: TRBJ1-6; v_gene: TRBV11-2; d_gene: TRBD1; CDR3nt: TGTGCCAGCAGTCACCCGGACAGGGCGACTTCTAATTCACCCCTCCACTTT; CDR3aa: CASSHPDRATSNSPLHF
j_gene: TRBJ2-7; v_gene: TRBV9; d_gene: TRBD1; CDR3nt: TGTGCCAGCAGCGGCCGGGACAGAGCCTACGAGCAGTACTTC; CDR3aa: CASSGRDRAYEQYF
j_gene: TRBJ1-1; v_gene: TRBV11-1; d_gene: -; CDR3nt: TGTGCCAGCAGCTCCCGTCGACAGAACACTGAAGCTTTCTTT; CDR3aa: CASSSRRQNTEAFF
j_gene: TRBJ2-7; v_gene: TRBV5-4; d_gene: -; CDR3nt: TGTGCCAGCAGCTCTAACTACGAGCAGTACTTC; CDR3aa: CASSSNYEQYF
j_gene: TRBJ2-7; v_gene: TRBV5-1; d_gene: TRBD1; CDR3nt: TGCGCCAGCAGCTTCATACCGGACAGGGGAAGGGAGCAGTACTTC; CDR3aa: CASSFIPDRGREQYF
j_gene: TRBJ1-2; v_gene: TRBV29-1; d_gene: -; CDR3nt: TGCAGCGTACGACAGGAACTTAACTATGGCTACACCTTC; CDR3aa: CSVRQELNYGYTF
j_gene: TRBJ1-2; v_gene: TRBV4-3; d_gene: TRBD1; CDR3nt: TGCGCCAGCAGCCCGTCCGGACAGGGGGCAAACTATGGCTACACCTTC; CDR3aa: CASSPSGQGANYGYTF
j_gene: TRBJ1-1; v_gene: TRBV28; d_gene: TRBD1; CDR3nt: TGTGCCAGCAGTACCTGGACAGGGGGATTGAACACTGAAGCTTTCTTT; CDR3aa: CASSTWTGGLNTEAFF